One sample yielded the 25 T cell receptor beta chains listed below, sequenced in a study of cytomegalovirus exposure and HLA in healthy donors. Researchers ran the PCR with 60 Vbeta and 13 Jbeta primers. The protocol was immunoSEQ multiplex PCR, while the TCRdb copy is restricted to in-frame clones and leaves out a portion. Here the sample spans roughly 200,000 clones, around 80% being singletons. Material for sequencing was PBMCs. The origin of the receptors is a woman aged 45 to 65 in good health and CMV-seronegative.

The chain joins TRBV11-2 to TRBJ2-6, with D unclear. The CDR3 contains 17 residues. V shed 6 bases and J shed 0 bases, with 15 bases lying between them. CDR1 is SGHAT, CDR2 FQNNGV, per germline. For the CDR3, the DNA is TGTGCCAGCAGTAACATTTTTGAAATCTCTGGGGCCAACGTCCTGACTTTC. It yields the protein CASSNIFEISGANVLTF. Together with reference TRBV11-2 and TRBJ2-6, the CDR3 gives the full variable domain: EAGVAQSPRYKIIEKRQSVAFWCNPISGHATLYWYQQILGQGPKLLIQFQNNGVVDDSQLPKDRFSAERLKGVDSTLKIQPAKLEDSAVYLCASSNIFEISGANVLTFGAGSRLTVL.

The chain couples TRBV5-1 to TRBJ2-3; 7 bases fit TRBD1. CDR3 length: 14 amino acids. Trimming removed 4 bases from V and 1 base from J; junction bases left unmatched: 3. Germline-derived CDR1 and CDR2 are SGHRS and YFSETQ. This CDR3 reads CASSRQGGTDTQYF. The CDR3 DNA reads TGCGCCAGCAGCCGACAGGGCGGCACAGATACGCAGTATTTT.

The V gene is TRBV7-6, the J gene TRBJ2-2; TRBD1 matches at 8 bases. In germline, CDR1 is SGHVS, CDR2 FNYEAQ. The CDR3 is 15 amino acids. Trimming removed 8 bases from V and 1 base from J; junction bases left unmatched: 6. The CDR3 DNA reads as TGTGCCAGCGGGGGGACAGGACAGAACACCGGGGAGCTGTTTTTT. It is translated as CASGGTGQNTGELFF.

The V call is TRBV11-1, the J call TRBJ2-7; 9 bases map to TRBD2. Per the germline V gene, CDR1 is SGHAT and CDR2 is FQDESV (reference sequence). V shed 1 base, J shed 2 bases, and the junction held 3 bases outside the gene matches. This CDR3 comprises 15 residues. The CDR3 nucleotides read TGTGCCAGCAGCTTAGGCCTAGCGGGGACCTACGAGCAGTACTTC. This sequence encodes CASSLGLAGTYEQYF.

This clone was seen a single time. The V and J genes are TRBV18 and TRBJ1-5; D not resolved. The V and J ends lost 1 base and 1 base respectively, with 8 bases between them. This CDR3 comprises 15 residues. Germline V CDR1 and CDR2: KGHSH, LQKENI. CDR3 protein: CASSPRGPSNQPQHF. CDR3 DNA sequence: TGTGCCAGCTCACCACGAGGGCCGAGCAATCAGCCCCAGCATTTT.

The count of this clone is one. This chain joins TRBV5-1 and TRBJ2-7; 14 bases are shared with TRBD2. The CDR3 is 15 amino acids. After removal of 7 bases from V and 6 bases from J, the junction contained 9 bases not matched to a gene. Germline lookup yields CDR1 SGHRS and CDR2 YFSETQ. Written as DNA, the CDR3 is TGCGCCAGCGAACCCGGGACTAGCGGGAGTGGCGAGCAGTACTTC. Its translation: CASEPGTSGSGEQYF.

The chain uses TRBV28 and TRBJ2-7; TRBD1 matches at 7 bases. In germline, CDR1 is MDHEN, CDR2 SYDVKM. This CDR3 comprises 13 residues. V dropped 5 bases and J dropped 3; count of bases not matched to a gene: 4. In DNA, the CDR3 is TGTGCCAGCAGTCGGGGACAGTACTACGAGCAGTACTTC. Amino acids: CASSRGQYYEQYF. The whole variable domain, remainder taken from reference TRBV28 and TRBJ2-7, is DVKVTQSSRYLVKRTGEKVFLECVQDMDHENMFWYRQDPGLGLRLIYFSYDVKMKEKGDIPEGYSVSREKKERFSLILESASTNQTSMYLCASSRGQYYEQYFGPGTRLTVT.

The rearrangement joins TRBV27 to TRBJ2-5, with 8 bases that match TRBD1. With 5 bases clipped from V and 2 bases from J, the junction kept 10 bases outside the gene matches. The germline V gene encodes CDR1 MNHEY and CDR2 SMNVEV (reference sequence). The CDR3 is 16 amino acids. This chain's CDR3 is CASSPTHTGGQETQYF. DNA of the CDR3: TGTGCCAGCAGTCCTACGCACACAGGGGGACAAGAGACCCAGTACTTC.

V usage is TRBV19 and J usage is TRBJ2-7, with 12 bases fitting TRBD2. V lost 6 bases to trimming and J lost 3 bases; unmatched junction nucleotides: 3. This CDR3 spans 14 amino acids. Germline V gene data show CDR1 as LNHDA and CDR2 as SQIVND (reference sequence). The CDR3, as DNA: TGTGCCAGTAGCCGGACTAGCGGGAACTACGAGCAGTACTTC. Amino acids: CASSRTSGNYEQYF.

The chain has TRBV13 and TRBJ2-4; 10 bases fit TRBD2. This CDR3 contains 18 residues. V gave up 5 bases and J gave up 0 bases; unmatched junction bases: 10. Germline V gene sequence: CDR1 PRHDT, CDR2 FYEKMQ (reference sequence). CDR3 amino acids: CASSSILLAGVAKNIQYF. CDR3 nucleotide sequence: TGTGCCAGCAGCAGCATTCTTCTAGCGGGAGTAGCCAAAAACATTCAGTACTTC.

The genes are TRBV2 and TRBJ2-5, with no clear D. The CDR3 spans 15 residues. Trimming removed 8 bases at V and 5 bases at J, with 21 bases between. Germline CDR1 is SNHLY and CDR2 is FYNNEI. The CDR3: CASSPRHSPAETQYF. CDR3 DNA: TGTGCCAGCTCCCCCCGACATTCCCCGGCGGAGACCCAGTACTTC.

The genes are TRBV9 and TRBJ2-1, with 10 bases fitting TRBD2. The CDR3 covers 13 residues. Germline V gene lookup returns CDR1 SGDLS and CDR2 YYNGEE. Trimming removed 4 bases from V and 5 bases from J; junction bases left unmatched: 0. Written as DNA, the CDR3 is TGTGCCAGCAGCCTAGCGGGGGACAATGAGCAGTTCTTC. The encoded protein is CASSLAGDNEQFF. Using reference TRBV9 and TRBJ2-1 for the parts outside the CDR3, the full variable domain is DSGVTQTPKHLITATGQRVTLRCSPRSGDLSVYWYQQSLDQGLQFLIQYYNGEERAKGNILERFSAQQFPDLHSELNLSSLELGDSALYFCASSLAGDNEQFFGPGTRLTVL.

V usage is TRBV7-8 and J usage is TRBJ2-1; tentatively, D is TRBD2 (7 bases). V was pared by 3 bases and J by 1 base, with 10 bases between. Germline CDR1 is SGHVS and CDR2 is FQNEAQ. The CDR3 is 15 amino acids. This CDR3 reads CASSFGGASYNEQFF. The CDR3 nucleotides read TGTGCCAGCAGCTTTGGGGGGGCGTCCTACAATGAGCAGTTCTTC. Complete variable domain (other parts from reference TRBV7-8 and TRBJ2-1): GAGVSQSPRYKVAKRGQDVALRCDPISGHVSLFWYQQALGQGPEFLTYFQNEAQLDKSGLPSDRFFAERPEGSVSTLKIQRTQQEDSAVYLCASSFGGASYNEQFFGPGTRLTVL.

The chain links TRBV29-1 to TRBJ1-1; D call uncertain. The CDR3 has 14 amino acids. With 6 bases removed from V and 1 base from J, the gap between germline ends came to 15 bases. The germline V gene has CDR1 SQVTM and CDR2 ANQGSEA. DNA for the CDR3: TGCAGCGTCCAAAGAACCGGGAGGAACACTGAAGCTTTCTTT. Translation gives CSVQRTGRNTEAFF.

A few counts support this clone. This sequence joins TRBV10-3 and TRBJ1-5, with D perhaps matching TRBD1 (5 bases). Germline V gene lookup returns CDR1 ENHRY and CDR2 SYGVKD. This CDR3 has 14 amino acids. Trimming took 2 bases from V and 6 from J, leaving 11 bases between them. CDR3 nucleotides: TGTGCCATCAGTGAGGGACACCTGGGTCAGCCCCAGCATTTT. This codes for CAISEGHLGQPQHF.

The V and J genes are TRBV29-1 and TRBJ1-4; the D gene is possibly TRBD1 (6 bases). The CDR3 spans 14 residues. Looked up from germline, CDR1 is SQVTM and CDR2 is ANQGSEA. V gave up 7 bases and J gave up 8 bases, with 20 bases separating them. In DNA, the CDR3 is TGCAGCGCTGTAAGGGTAGGGGGGGAAGAAAAACTGTTTTTT. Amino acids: CSAVRVGGEEKLFF.

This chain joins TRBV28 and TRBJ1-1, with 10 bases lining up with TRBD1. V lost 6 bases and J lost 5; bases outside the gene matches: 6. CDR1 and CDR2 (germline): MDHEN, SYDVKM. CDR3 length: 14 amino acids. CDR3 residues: CASRQTGGRTEAFF. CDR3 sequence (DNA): TGTGCCAGCAGGCAGACAGGGGGCCGAACTGAAGCTTTCTTT.

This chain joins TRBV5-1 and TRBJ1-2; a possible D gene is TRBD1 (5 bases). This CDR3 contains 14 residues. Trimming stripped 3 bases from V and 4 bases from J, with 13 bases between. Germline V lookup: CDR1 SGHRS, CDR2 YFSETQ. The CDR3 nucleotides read TGCGCCAGCAGCTCCCCGGGGGGGGGCTATGGCTACACCTTC. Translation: CASSSPGGGYGYTF.

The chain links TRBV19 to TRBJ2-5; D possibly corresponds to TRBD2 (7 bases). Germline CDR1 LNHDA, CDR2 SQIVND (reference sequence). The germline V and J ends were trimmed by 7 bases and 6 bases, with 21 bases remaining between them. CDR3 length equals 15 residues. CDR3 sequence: CASMGLRGAVKTQYF. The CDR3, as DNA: TGTGCCAGTATGGGACTTCGGGGGGCCGTAAAGACCCAGTACTTC.

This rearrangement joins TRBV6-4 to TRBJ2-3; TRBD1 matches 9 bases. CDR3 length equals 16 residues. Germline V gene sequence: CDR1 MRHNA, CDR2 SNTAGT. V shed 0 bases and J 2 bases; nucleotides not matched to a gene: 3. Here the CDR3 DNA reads TGTGCCAGCAGTGACTCGGGGACAGGGTTCACAGATACGCAGTATTTT. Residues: CASSDSGTGFTDTQYF.

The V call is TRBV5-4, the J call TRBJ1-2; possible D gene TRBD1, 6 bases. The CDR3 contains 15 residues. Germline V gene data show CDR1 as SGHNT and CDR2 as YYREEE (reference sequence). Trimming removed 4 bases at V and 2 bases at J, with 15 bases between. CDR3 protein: CASSQDGGANYGYTF. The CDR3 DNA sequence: TGTGCCAGCAGCCAAGATGGGGGCGCAAACTATGGCTACACCTTC.

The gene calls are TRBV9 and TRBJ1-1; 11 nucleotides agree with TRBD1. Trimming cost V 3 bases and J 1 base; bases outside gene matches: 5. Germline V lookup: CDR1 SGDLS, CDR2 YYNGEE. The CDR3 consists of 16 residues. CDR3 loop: CASSEGQGAANTEAFF. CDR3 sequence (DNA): TGTGCCAGCAGCGAAGGACAGGGGGCTGCGAACACTGAAGCTTTCTTT.

The CDR3 loop reads CASSLAYMSSTDTQYF. The CDR3 DNA is TGTGCCAGCAGCTTGGCTTATATGTCCAGCACAGATACGCAGTATTTT. The chain combines TRBV5-6 with TRBJ2-3, with D unresolved. The CDR3 loop spans 16 amino acids. V was shortened by 0 bases and J by 0 bases, with 11 bases between the two germline ends. CDR1 and CDR2 (germline): SGHDT, YYEEEE. The full variable domain, its missing parts supplied by reference TRBV5-6 and TRBJ2-3, is DAGVTQSPTHLIKTRGQQVTLRCSPKSGHDTVSWYQQALGQGPQFIFQYYEEEERQRGNFPDRFSGHQFPNYSSELNVNALLLGDSALYLCASSLAYMSSTDTQYFGPGTRLTVL.

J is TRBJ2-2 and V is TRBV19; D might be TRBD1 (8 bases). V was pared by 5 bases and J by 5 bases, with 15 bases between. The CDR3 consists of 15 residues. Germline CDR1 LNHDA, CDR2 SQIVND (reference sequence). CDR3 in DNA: TGTGCCAGTAGTCAACAGGGGGGACTAACCGGGGAGCTGTTTTTT. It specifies CASSQQGGLTGELFF.

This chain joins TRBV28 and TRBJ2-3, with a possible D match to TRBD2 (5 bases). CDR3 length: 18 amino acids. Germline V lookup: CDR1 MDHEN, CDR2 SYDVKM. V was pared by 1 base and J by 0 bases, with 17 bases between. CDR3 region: CASSLFGETGISTDTQYF. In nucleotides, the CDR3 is TGTGCCAGCAGTTTATTTGGGGAAACGGGGATAAGCACAGATACGCAGTATTTT.